Each of the 17 T cell receptor beta chains below was sequenced from the same sample in a study of beta chain features in type 1 diabetes. cDNA synthesis used the whole RNA isolate, giving expressed TCRB sequences. Profiled with immunoSEQ multiplex PCR; TCRdb holds only in-frame clones, not every one. The repertoire has 900,000 or so clones, about 17% of them found once; the top ten carry 0.023%. Sequencing was done on a sample of naive CD4+ T cells from blood. The receptors derive from a woman aged 18 to 35 in good health.

This clone was counted only a few times. This sequence joins TRBV29-1 and TRBJ2-5; TRBD2 agrees at 10 bases. Germline assignment: CDR1 SQVTM and CDR2 ANQGSEA. The CDR3 has 12 residues. With V trimmed by 7 bases and J by 4 bases, 3 bases remained unmatched. The CDR3 nucleotides read TGCAGCGCCAGCGGGGGGGGAGAGACCCAGTACTTC. Translation gives CSASGGGETQYF.

This clone has only a few counts. The chain couples TRBV28 to TRBJ1-3; D gene uncertain. Trimming left V 5 bases short and J 0 bases short, with 14 bases between. Germline V lookup: CDR1 MDHEN, CDR2 SYDVKM. CDR3 size: 16 residues. The CDR3 here is CASSEGPQTSGNTIYF. DNA for the CDR3: TGTGCCAGCAGTGAAGGGCCCCAGACCTCTGGAAACACCATATATTTT. Supplemented by reference TRBV28 and TRBJ1-3, the full variable domain reads DVKVTQSSRYLVKRTGEKVFLECVQDMDHENMFWYRQDPGLGLRLIYFSYDVKMKEKGDIPEGYSVSREKKERFSLILESASTNQTSMYLCASSEGPQTSGNTIYFGEGSWLTVV.

This clone occurred a few times. The V and J genes are TRBV2 and TRBJ2-1; no clear D gene. Trimming removed 3 bases at V and 0 bases at J, with 6 bases between. The germline V gene encodes CDR1 SNHLY and CDR2 FYNNEI. The CDR3 totals 14 residues. CDR3 sequence reads: CASSEASSYNEQFF. In nucleotides, the CDR3 is TGTGCCAGCAGTGAGGCCAGCTCCTACAATGAGCAGTTCTTC. Full variable domain (outside the CDR3, taken from reference TRBV2 and TRBJ2-1): EPEVTQTPSHQVTQMGQEVILRCVPISNHLYFYWYRQILGQKVEFLVSFYNNEISEKSEIFDDQFSVERPDGSNFTLKIRSTKLEDSAMYFCASSEASSYNEQFFGPGTRLTVL.

The chain employs TRBV5-1 and TRBJ1-5, with 8 bases fitting TRBD1. This CDR3 is 15 amino acids long. Trimming cost V 2 bases and J 5 bases; bases outside gene matches: 6. Germline-derived CDR1 and CDR2 are SGHRS and YFSETQ. The CDR3 here is CASSFSTGADQPQHF. The CDR3 DNA follows: TGCGCCAGCAGCTTTTCGACAGGGGCCGATCAGCCCCAGCATTTT.

A few counts support this clone. The chain combines TRBV5-4 with TRBJ2-5; 11 bases agree with TRBD2. Germline values: CDR1 SGHNT, CDR2 YYREEE (reference sequence). The V gene end was trimmed by 2 bases and the J gene end by 5 bases; junction bases not matched to a gene: 8. CDR3 length: 16 amino acids. The CDR3 here is CASSFLSGRALETQYF. CDR3 coding DNA: TGTGCCAGCAGCTTTCTTAGCGGGAGGGCCTTGGAGACCCAGTACTTC.

J is TRBJ1-1 and V is TRBV28; maybe TRBD1 (6 bases). This CDR3 region has 14 residues. V was cut by 7 bases and J by 5 bases, with 17 bases left in between. Looked up from germline, CDR1 is MDHEN and CDR2 is SYDVKM. The CDR3 bases are TGTGCCAGCAAATACGGGGGGGCTGGGACTGAAGCTTTCTTT. Amino acids: CASKYGGAGTEAFF.

This clone was observed a few times. The CDR3 coding sequence is TGTGCCAGCAGCCCACTCAATGAGCAGTTCTTC. This sequence encodes CASSPLNEQFF. This rearrangement joins TRBV11-2 to TRBJ2-1; no clear D. The CDR3 loop spans 11 amino acids. Trimming pared 5 bases from V and 6 bases from J, leaving 5 bases between. The germline V gene encodes CDR1 SGHAT and CDR2 FQNNGV.

This clone was counted only a few times. The chain joins TRBV2 to TRBJ1-2; no firm D call. The CDR3 spans 12 residues. CDR1 is SNHLY and CDR2 is FYNNEI in the germline V gene. The V end was cut by 6 bases, the J end by 4 bases, with 9 bases between. CDR3 sequence reads: CASRTRGYGYTF. The CDR3 DNA sequence: TGTGCCAGCAGGACCCGGGGCTATGGCTACACCTTC.

This clone was seen a handful of times. CDR3 bases: TGTGCCAGCAGCATTCAGGGATACAATGAGCAGTTCTTC. Translating it yields CASSIQGYNEQFF. The V call is TRBV7-3, the J call TRBJ2-1; tentative D call: TRBD1 (5 bases). CDR1 is SGHTA, CDR2 FQGTGA, per germline. This CDR3 has 13 residues. V was pared by 5 bases and J by 4 bases, with 9 bases between.

The chain links TRBV18 to TRBJ2-7; tentatively, D is TRBD1 or TRBD2 (5 bases each). The ends were cut back, 3 bases at V and 8 bases at J, with 14 bases in the middle. The CDR3 length is 13 residues. From germline, CDR1 is KGHSH and CDR2 LQKENI. For the CDR3, the DNA is TGTGCCAGCTCACCCCGGGACGAAGGACAGCAGTACTTC. Its translation is CASSPRDEGQQYF.

The sample holds many counts of this clone. Other DNA variants within this sample encode the same CDR3. This rearrangement joins TRBV7-9 to TRBJ2-6; D gene uncertain. V lost 5 bases and J 0 bases, leaving 8 bases between the germline ends. The germline V gene encodes CDR1 SEHNR and CDR2 FQNEAQ (reference sequence). The length of the CDR3 is 15 residues. As DNA, the CDR3 is TGTGCCAGCAGCCTCCAGAGCTCTGGGGCCAACGTCCTGACTTTC. This gives the protein CASSLQSSGANVLTF.

The chain joins TRBV7-2 to TRBJ2-3; D is perhaps TRBD1 (6 bases). The V and J ends lost 5 bases and 4 bases respectively, with 10 bases between them. Germline CDR1 and CDR2: SGHTA and FQGNSA. This CDR3 contains 13 residues. DNA of the CDR3: TGTGCCAGCAGCCAACAGGGTTCAGATACGCAGTATTTT. It encodes CASSQQGSDTQYF.

The chain carries TRBV9 and TRBJ2-2, with 12 bases aligning to TRBD2. CDR3 length: 17 residues. In germline, CDR1 is SGDLS, CDR2 YYNGEE. J was trimmed by 6 bases and V by 4 bases; bases with no gene match: 10. DNA of the CDR3: TGTGCCAGCAGCCCCACAAGGGCTAGCGGGAGGGCCGGGGAGCTGTTTTTT. This codes for CASSPTRASGRAGELFF.

The chain combines TRBV14 with TRBJ2-1, with a weak D call TRBD2 (5 bases). The CDR3 runs to 14 residues. Germline lookup yields CDR1 SGHDN and CDR2 FVKESK. The V end lost 5 bases, the J end lost 12 bases, and 20 bases lay between the germline ends. The CDR3 region has the DNA TGTGCCAGCAGCGCAACAATCGGCCGGGGTGGGCAGTTCTTC. This gives the protein CASSATIGRGGQFF.

The chain carries TRBV5-1 and TRBJ2-3; D gene unclear. The germline V gene has CDR1 SGHRS and CDR2 YFSETQ. With 2 bases removed from V and 6 bases from J, the gap between germline ends came to 7 bases. The CDR3 loop spans 12 amino acids. The CDR3 bases are TGCGCCAGCAGCTTCGACTCTGATACGCAGTATTTT. Translating gives CASSFDSDTQYF.

This clone was observed a few times. The J gene is TRBJ1-1, the V gene TRBV18; no firm D call. Germline V lookup: CDR1 KGHSH, CDR2 LQKENI. Trimming pared 0 bases from V and 0 bases from J, leaving 11 bases between. The CDR3 extends over 16 amino acids. The CDR3 DNA reads as TGTGCCAGCTCACCACCGCTAGTGACACTGAACACTGAAGCTTTCTTT. Its protein is CASSPPLVTLNTEAFF.

CDR3 DNA sequence: TGTGCCACCACCGGGGGGTTGGACACAGATACGCAGTATTTT. Translated: CATTGGLDTDTQYF. V is TRBV15 and J is TRBJ2-3, with TRBD2 matching over 7 bases. The CDR3 sequence is 14 residues long. Germline CDR1 and CDR2: LNHNV and YYDKDF (reference sequence). V shed 7 bases and J 2 bases; nucleotides not matched to a gene: 6.